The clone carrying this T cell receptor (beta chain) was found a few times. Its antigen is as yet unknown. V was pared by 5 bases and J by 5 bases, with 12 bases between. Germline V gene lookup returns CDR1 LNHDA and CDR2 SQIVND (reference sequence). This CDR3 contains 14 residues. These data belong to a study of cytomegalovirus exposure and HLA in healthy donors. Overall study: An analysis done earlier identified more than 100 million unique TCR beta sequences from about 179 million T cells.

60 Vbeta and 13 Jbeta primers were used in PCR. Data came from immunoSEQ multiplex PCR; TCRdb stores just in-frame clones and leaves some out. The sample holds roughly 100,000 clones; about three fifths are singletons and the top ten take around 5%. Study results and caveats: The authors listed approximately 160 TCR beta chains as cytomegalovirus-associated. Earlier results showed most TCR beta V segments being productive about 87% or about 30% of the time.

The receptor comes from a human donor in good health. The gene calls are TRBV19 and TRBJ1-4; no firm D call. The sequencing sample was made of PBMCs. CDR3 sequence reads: CASSWGGSNEKLFF. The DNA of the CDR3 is TGTGCCAGTAGTTGGGGAGGATCAAATGAAAAACTGTTTTTT.